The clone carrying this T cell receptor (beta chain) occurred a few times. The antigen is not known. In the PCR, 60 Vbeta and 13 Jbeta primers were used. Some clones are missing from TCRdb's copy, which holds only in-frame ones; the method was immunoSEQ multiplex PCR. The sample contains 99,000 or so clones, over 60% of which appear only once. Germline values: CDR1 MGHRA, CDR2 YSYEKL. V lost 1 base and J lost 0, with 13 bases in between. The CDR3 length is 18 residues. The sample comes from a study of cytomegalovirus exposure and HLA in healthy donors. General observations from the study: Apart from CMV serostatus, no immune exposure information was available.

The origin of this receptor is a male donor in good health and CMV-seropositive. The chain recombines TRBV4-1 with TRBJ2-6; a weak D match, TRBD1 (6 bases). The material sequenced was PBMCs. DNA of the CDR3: TGCGCCAGCAGCCAAGGGGCCAGGGGCCCCTCTGGGGCCAACGTCCTGACTTTC. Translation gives CASSQGARGPSGANVLTF.